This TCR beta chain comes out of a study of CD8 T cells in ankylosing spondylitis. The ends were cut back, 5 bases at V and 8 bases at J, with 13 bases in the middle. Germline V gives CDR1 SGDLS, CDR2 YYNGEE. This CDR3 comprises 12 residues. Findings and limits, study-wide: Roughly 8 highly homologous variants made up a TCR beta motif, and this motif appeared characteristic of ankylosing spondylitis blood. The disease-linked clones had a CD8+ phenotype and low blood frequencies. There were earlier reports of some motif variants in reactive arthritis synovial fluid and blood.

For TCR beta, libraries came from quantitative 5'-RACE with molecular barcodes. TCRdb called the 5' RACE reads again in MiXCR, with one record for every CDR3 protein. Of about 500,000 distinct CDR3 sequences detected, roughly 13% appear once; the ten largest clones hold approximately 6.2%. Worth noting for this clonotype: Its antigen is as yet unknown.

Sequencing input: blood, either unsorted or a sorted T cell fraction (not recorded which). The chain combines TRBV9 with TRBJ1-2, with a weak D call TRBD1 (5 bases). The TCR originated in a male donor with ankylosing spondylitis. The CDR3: CASSVGVRGYTF. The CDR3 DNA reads TGTGCCAGCAGTGTGGGGGTACGGGGCTACACCTTC.